The 28 T cell receptor beta chains listed next were all sequenced from one sample in a study of blood T cell repertoires in COVID-19. Clones were sequenced by immunoSEQ multiplex PCR, and TCRdb holds only the in-frame ones, with some missing. The sample includes 120,000 to 150,000 clones, around 81% of them seen just once. Sequenced: peripheral blood. The receptors were gathered from a woman between 50 and 59 years old with acute or convalescent COVID-19.

The chain couples TRBV9 to TRBJ1-5, with 7 bases that match TRBD1. The CDR3 runs to 15 residues. Germline CDR1 is SGDLS and CDR2 is YYNGEE. The V segment lost 4 bases and the J segment 2 bases; nucleotides outside the gene matches: 6. The DNA for the CDR3 is TGTGCCAGCAGCTTGACAGGGTTTGGCAATCAGCCCCAGCATTTT. Translating it yields CASSLTGFGNQPQHF.

This clone showed up just once. The chain joins TRBV19 to TRBJ2-3, with D possibly matching TRBD1 (6 bases). There are 17 residues in the CDR3. V was pared by 5 bases and J by 2 bases, with 20 bases between. The germline CDR1 and CDR2 sequences are LNHDA and SQIVND (reference sequence). In DNA form, the CDR3 reads TGTGCCAGTAGTTCGTTAACCGGGACAAGGATCACAGATACGCAGTATTTT. Amino acids: CASSSLTGTRITDTQYF. Full variable domain (outside the CDR3, taken from reference TRBV19 and TRBJ2-3): DGGITQSPKYLFRKEGQNVTLSCEQNLNHDAMYWYRQDPGQGLRLIYYSQIVNDFQKGDIAEGYSVSREKKESFPLTVTSAQKNPTAFYLCASSSLTGTRITDTQYFGPGTRLTVL.

The V and J genes are TRBV6-2 or TRBV6-3 and TRBJ1-2; D remains unclear. CDR1 is MNHEY, CDR2 SVGEGT, per germline. Trimming left V 5 bases short and J 7 bases short, with 14 bases between. The CDR3 consists of 13 residues. The CDR3 bases are TGTGCCAGCAGTACCGGCTCGGGGTTTGGCTACACCTTC. This translates into CASSTGSGFGYTF.

The chain joins TRBV6-5 to TRBJ1-2, with 8 bases aligning to TRBD1. In germline, CDR1 is MNHEY, CDR2 SVGAGI. The ends lost 2 bases at V and 4 bases at J; junction bases unmatched: 3. The CDR3 is 14 residues long. The DNA for the CDR3 is TGTGCCAGCAGTTACGGGGACAGGACCTATGGCTACACCTTC. Protein product: CASSYGDRTYGYTF.

The chain recombines TRBV12-3 or TRBV12-4 with TRBJ1-3; D unclear. The ends were cut back, 6 bases at V and 8 bases at J, with 8 bases in the middle. The CDR3 consists of 11 residues. Written as DNA, the CDR3 is TGTGCCAGCAGCACGGGTTACACCATATATTTT. Amino acids: CASSTGYTIYF.

The chain joins TRBV7-2 to TRBJ2-6, with D perhaps TRBD1 (6 bases). Germline V gene lookup returns CDR1 SGHTA and CDR2 FQGNSA. Between the trimmed V and J ends, which lost 4 bases and 4 bases, there was a span of 17 bases. The CDR3 covers 17 residues. CDR3 nucleotide sequence: TGTGCCAGCAGCTACACTACAGGGTGGGAAGGGGCCAACGTCCTGACTTTC. Translated, it gives CASSYTTGWEGANVLTF.

The chain joins TRBV3-1 (or the pseudogene TRBV3-2) to TRBJ1-5; D unresolved. CDR1 LGHDT and CDR2 YNNKEL come from the germline V gene (reference sequence). The CDR3 runs to 14 residues. Trimming pared 1 base from V and 1 base from J, leaving 5 bases between. CDR3 in amino acids: CASSQGQSNQPQHF. For the CDR3, the DNA is TGTGCCAGCAGCCAAGGCCAGAGCAATCAGCCCCAGCATTTT.

The chain couples TRBV7-6 to TRBJ2-2, with D unresolved. This CDR3 spans 15 amino acids. The V end was cut by 5 bases, the J end by 7 bases, with 17 bases between. The germline gives CDR1 SGHVS, CDR2 FNYEAQ. CDR3 DNA: TGTGCCAGCAGCCCTTTTGGTACGACGGGCGGGGAGCTGTTTTTT. It codes for CASSPFGTTGGELFF.

This chain connects TRBV5-1 to TRBJ1-6; maybe TRBD1 (5 bases). Germline CDR1 and CDR2: SGHRS and YFSETQ. CDR3 length equals 18 residues. Trimming stripped 5 bases from V and 7 bases from J, with 25 bases between. The chain's CDR3 is CASRGGVRGSNSNSPLHF. DNA of the CDR3: TGCGCCAGCAGAGGAGGGGTCCGTGGGTCGAATTCAAATTCACCCCTCCACTTT. Filled out from reference TRBV5-1 and TRBJ1-6, the complete variable domain reads KAGVTQTPRYLIKTRGQQVTLSCSPISGHRSVSWYQQTPGQGLQFLFEYFSETQRNKGNFPGRFSGRQFSNSRSEMNVSTLELGDSALYLCASRGGVRGSNSNSPLHFGNGTRLTVT.

The CDR3 spells CASTSGNTQYF. The CDR3 region has the DNA TGTGCCAGCACCTCGGGTAATACGCAGTATTTT. J is TRBJ2-3 and V is TRBV3-1 (or the pseudogene TRBV3-2); no definite D call. Germline CDR1 reads LGHDT; CDR2 reads YNNKEL (reference sequence). With 7 bases removed from V and 7 bases from J, the gap between germline ends came to 9 bases. This CDR3 spans 11 amino acids.

This clone has only a few counts. CDR3: CASSLGTGGGSPLHF. The DNA of the CDR3 is TGCGCCAGCAGCTTAGGGACAGGGGGAGGATCACCCCTCCACTTT. This chain links TRBV5-1 with TRBJ1-6, with 11 bases aligning to TRBD1. From germline, CDR1 is SGHRS and CDR2 YFSETQ. The CDR3 runs 15 residues. Trimming at V came to 2 bases and at J to 10 bases, leaving 5 bases not matched to a gene.

This chain's CDR3 is CATDRDHEQYF. CDR3 DNA sequence: TGTGCCACTGACAGGGACCACGAGCAGTACTTC. This rearrangement joins TRBV6-5 to TRBJ2-7; 7 nucleotides agree with TRBD1. The CDR3 consists of 11 residues. V gave up 10 bases and J gave up 5 bases; unmatched junction bases: 5. Germline loops: CDR1 MNHEY, CDR2 SVGAGI.

The genes are TRBV2 and TRBJ1-1; perhaps TRBD1 as D (6 bases). This CDR3 is built from 13 residues. Trimming pared 8 bases from V and 10 bases from J, leaving 20 bases between. The germline V gene has CDR1 SNHLY and CDR2 FYNNEI. CDR3 nucleotides: TGTGCCAGCTTAAGGAAAACAGGGATTAGAGCTTTCTTT. The encoded protein is CASLRKTGIRAFF.

This clone has more than one count but fewer than ten. The rearrangement uses TRBV29-1 and TRBJ1-2, with D possibly TRBD1 on 5 matching bases. This CDR3 contains 13 residues. Deletions cut 7 bases from V and 2 bases from J, with 14 bases between. Per germline, CDR1 SQVTM and CDR2 ANQGSEA. CDR3 nucleotides: TGCAGCGCCCTTGACAGCTACAACTATGGCTACACCTTC. Translating gives CSALDSYNYGYTF.

The sample holds one count of this clone. The chain couples TRBV27 to TRBJ2-7; 8 nucleotides line up with TRBD1. CDR3 length equals 17 residues. CDR1 and CDR2 from the germline V gene are MNHEY and SMNVEV (reference sequence). With 2 bases clipped from V and 7 bases from J, the junction kept 16 bases outside the gene matches. The CDR3 nucleotides are TGTGCCAGCAGTTTAGTTGGGACAGGCTCTCGTCTAGTAGAGCAGTACTTC. Translation gives CASSLVGTGSRLVEQYF.

V is TRBV28 and J is TRBJ1-3; perhaps TRBD1 as D (6 bases). V shed 11 bases and J shed 4 bases, with 15 bases lying between them. Germline V lookup: CDR1 MDHEN, CDR2 SYDVKM. The CDR3 totals 13 residues. The CDR3 is CASEAGAGNTIYF. The DNA for the CDR3 is TGTGCCTCCGAGGCGGGGGCAGGAAACACCATATATTTT.

The V gene is TRBV11-1, the J gene TRBJ2-1; the D gene is possibly TRBD1 (5 bases). The CDR3 is made up of 15 amino acids. CDR1 SGHAT and CDR2 FQDESV come from the germline V gene (reference sequence). V was clipped by 0 bases and J by 13 bases, with 19 bases between them. The CDR3 loop is CASSLAGAYFTGQFF. The CDR3 nucleotides are TGTGCCAGCAGCTTAGCAGGGGCCTATTTCACAGGCCAGTTCTTC.

This chain links TRBV14 with TRBJ1-2; TRBD1 aligns across 9 bases. The CDR3 length is 19 residues. Trimming at V came to 2 bases and at J to 5 bases, leaving 18 bases not matched to a gene. CDR1 and CDR2 from the germline V gene are SGHDN and FVKESK. This CDR3 reads CASSQNGGTGRSTPYGYTF. As DNA, the CDR3 is TGTGCCAGCAGCCAAAACGGCGGGACAGGGCGGAGTACACCGTATGGCTACACCTTC.

This clone was picked up many times. The V call is TRBV7-9, the J call TRBJ1-5; D gene unclear. CDR3 length: 12 amino acids. The germline gives CDR1 SEHNR, CDR2 FQNEAQ (reference sequence). Trimming pared 2 bases from V and 8 bases from J, leaving 7 bases between. CDR3 DNA sequence: TGTGCCAGCAGCTTATTCACGGAGCCCCAGCATTTT. The encoded protein is CASSLFTEPQHF. Full variable domain (rest looked up from reference TRBV7-9 and TRBJ1-5): DTGVSQNPRHKITKRGQNVTFRCDPISEHNRLYWYRQTLGQGPEFLTYFQNEAQLEKSRLLSDRFSAERPKGSFSTLEIQRTEQGDSAMYLCASSLFTEPQHFGDGTRLSIL.

Regarding this clone: Its ends do not fully match the called genes, so a read error is possible. The chain is built from TRBV30 and TRBJ2-6, with a weak D call TRBD1 (6 bases). The CDR3 runs 15 residues. CDR1 GTSNPN and CDR2 SVGIG come from the germline V gene (reference sequence). Written as DNA, the CDR3 is TGTGCCAGGGTGACGGACAGAGCTGGTGCCAACGTCCTGACTTTC. Amino acids: CARVTDRAGANVLTF.

The rearrangement links TRBV2 to TRBJ1-1; D perhaps matches TRBD1 (5 bases). The germline V gene encodes CDR1 SNHLY and CDR2 FYNNEI. V was shortened by 2 bases and J by 7 bases, with 20 bases between the two germline ends. This CDR3 region has 16 residues. CDR3 region: CASSERREGLYGEAFF. The CDR3 DNA follows: TGTGCCAGCAGTGAAAGGAGGGAGGGGTTGTATGGTGAAGCTTTCTTT.

The V gene is TRBV4-2, the J gene TRBJ1-1; TRBD1 matches 7 bases. Unmatched junction bases numbered 8, after V lost 4 bases and J lost 3 bases. The germline V gene has CDR1 LGHNA and CDR2 YNFKEQ. This CDR3 is built from 15 residues. CDR3 bases: TGTGCCAGCAGCCGTGAAGGGGGCCGGGACACTGAAGCTTTCTTT. Translation: CASSREGGRDTEAFF.

The rearrangement joins TRBV24-1 to TRBJ2-5; D is unresolved. The CDR3 extends over 14 amino acids. V lost 3 bases to trimming and J lost 4 bases, with 11 bases between them. Germline CDR1 KGHDR, CDR2 SFDVKD. Here the CDR3 reads CATSDNGQIETQYF. The CDR3 bases are TGTGCCACCAGTGATAATGGGCAAATAGAGACCCAGTACTTC.

J is TRBJ2-1 and V is TRBV2, with 9 nucleotides matching TRBD2. The germline gives CDR1 SNHLY, CDR2 FYNNEI. The J segment lost 7 bases and the V segment lost 6 bases, leaving 13 bases of the junction unmatched. The CDR3 has 16 residues. This CDR3 is CASRAPGLAPLNEQFF. The CDR3 DNA reads as TGTGCCAGCAGGGCCCCGGGACTAGCTCCACTGAATGAGCAGTTCTTC.

J is TRBJ2-2 and V is TRBV6-5; unclear D gene. Deletions cut 8 bases from V and 2 bases from J, with 12 bases between. This CDR3 comprises 14 residues. The germline V gene has CDR1 MNHEY and CDR2 SVGAGI. The CDR3 region is CASVGSLNTGELFF. CDR3 in DNA: TGTGCCAGCGTCGGTTCCTTAAACACCGGGGAGCTGTTTTTT.

This clone was observed a handful of times. This sequence joins TRBV11-2 and TRBJ2-1, with 10 bases lining up with TRBD2. After removal of 5 bases from V and 7 bases from J, the junction contained 17 bases not matched to a gene. The germline V gene has CDR1 SGHAT and CDR2 FQNNGV. This CDR3 is 18 amino acids long. The CDR3 sequence: CASSAASLGLAKWNEQFF. In nucleotides, the CDR3 is TGTGCCAGCAGCGCAGCTTCGCTGGGACTAGCGAAGTGGAATGAGCAGTTCTTC.

The V call is TRBV7-2, the J call TRBJ1-2, with D maybe TRBD1 (5 bases). The CDR3 sequence is 18 residues long. CDR1 and CDR2 (germline): SGHTA, FQGNSA. Trimming took 1 base from V and 2 from J, leaving 20 bases between them. CDR3 residues: CASSLVQGYPYVNYGYTF. CDR3 DNA: TGTGCCAGCAGCTTAGTCCAGGGATACCCTTACGTCAACTATGGCTACACCTTC.

This clone was recorded only once. This chain links TRBV7-2 with TRBJ2-3, with 7 bases matching TRBD2. This CDR3 is built from 15 residues. The J segment lost 4 bases and the V segment lost 3 bases, leaving 7 bases of the junction unmatched. Per the germline V gene, CDR1 is SGHTA and CDR2 is FQGNSA. Here the CDR3 DNA reads TGTGCCAGCAGCTTCGCCGCGGGGGAAGCAGATACGCAGTATTTT. Its translation: CASSFAAGEADTQYF. The full variable domain, rest sourced from reference TRBV7-2 and TRBJ2-3, is GAGVSQSPSNKVTEKGKDVELRCDPISGHTALYWYRQSLGQGLEFLIYFQGNSAPDKSGLPSDRFSAERTGGSVSTLTIQRTQQEDSAVYLCASSFAAGEADTQYFGPGTRLTVL.